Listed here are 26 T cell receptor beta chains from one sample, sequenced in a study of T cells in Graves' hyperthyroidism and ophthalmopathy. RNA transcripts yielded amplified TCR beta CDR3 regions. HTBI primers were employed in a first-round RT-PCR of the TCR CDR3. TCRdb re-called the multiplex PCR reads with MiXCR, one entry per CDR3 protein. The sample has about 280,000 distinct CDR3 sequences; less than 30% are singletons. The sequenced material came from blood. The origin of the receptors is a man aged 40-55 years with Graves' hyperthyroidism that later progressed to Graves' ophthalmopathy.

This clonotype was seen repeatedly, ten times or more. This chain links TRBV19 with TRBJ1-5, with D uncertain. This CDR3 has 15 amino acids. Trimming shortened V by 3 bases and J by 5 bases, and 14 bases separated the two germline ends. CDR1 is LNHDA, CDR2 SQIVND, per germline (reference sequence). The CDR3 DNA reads TGTGCCAGTAGTATCACCACCCCTTCATATCAGCCCCAGCATTTT. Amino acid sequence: CASSITTPSYQPQHF.

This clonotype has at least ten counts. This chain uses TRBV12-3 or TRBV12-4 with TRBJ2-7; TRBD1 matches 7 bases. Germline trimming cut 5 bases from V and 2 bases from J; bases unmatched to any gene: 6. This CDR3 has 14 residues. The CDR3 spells CASSLGTATYEQYF. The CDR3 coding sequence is TGTGCCAGCAGTCTCGGGACAGCAACCTACGAGCAGTACTTC.

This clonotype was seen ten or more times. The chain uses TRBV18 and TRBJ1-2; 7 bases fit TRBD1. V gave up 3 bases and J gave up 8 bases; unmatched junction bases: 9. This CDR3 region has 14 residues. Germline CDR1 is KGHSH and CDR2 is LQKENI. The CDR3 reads CASSPSTGPHGYTF. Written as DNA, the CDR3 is TGTGCCAGCTCACCCTCGACAGGGCCGCACGGCTACACCTTC.

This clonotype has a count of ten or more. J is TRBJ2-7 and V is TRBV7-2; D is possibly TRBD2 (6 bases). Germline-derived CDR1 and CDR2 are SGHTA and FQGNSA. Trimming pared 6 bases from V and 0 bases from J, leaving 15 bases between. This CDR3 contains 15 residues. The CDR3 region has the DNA TGTGCCAGCAGTCCCCCGGCGGGATACTCCTACGAGCAGTACTTC. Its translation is CASSPPAGYSYEQYF.

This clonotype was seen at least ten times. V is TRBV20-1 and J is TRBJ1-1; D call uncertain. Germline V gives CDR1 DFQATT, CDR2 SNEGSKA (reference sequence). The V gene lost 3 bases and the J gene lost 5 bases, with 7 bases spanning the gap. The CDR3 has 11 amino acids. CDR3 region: CSASPNTEAFF. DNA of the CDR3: TGCAGTGCTAGTCCAAATACTGAAGCTTTCTTT.

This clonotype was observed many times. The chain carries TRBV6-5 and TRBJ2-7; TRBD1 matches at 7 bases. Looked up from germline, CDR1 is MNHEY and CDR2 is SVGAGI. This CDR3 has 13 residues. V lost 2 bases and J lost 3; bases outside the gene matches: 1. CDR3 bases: TGTGCCAGCAGTTACGGGACAGACTACGAGCAGTACTTC. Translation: CASSYGTDYEQYF.

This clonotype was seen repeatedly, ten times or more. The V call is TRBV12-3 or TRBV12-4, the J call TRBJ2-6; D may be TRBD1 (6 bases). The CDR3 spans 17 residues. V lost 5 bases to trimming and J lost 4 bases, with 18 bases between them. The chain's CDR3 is CASSPPTGPLGANVLTF. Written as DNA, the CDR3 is TGTGCCAGCAGTCCCCCCACAGGGCCACTGGGGGCCAACGTCCTGACTTTC.

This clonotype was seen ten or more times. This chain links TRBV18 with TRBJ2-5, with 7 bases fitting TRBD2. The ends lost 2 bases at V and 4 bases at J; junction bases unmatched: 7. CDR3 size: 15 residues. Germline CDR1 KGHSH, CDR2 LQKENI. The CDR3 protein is CASSPNQGGRETQYF. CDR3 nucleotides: TGTGCCAGCTCACCAAATCAGGGAGGGCGAGAGACCCAGTACTTC. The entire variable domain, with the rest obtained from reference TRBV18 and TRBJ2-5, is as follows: NAGVMQNPRHLVRRRGQEARLRCSPMKGHSHVYWYRQLPEEGLKFMVYLQKENIIDESGMPKERFSAEFPKEGPSILRIQQVVRGDSAAYFCASSPNQGGRETQYFGPGTRLLVL.

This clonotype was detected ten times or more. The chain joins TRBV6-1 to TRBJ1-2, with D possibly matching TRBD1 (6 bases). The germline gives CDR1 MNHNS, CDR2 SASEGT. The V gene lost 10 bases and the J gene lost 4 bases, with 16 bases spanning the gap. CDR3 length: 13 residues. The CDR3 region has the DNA TGTGCCACCGGAGGGGGAACCATCTATGGCTACACCTTC. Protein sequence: CATGGGTIYGYTF.

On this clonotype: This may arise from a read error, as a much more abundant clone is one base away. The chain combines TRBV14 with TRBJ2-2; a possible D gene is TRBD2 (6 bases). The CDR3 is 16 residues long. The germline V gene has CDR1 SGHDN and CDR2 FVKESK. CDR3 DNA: TGTGCCAACAGCCAAGTTACTAGCAGAAACACCGGGGAGCTGTTTTTT. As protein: CANSQVTSRNTGELFF.

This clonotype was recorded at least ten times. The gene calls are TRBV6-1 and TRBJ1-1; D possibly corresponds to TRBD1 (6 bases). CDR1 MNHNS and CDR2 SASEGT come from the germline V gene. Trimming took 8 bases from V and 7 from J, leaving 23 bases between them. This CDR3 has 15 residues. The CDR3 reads CASSQLGTRLNEAFF. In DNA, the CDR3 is TGTGCCAGCTCTCAGCTCGGGACACGCCTTAATGAAGCTTTCTTT.

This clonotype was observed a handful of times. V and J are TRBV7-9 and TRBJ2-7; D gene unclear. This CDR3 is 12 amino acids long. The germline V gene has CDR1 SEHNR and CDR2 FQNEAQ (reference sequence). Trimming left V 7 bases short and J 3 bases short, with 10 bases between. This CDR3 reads CASTQDFYEQYF. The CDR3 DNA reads TGTGCCAGCACCCAAGACTTCTACGAGCAGTACTTC.

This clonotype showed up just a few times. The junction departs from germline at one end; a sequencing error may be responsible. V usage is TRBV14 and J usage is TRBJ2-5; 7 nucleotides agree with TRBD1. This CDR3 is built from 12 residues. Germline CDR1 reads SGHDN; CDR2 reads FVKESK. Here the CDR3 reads CVSSQDAGTAYF. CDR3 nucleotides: TGTGTCAGCAGCCAAGATGCCGGGACAGCTTACTTC.

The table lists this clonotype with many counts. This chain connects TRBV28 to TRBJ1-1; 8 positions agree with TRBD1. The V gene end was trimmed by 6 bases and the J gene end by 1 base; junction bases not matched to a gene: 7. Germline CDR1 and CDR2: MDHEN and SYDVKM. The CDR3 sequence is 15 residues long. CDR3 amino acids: CASSPGGQENTEAFF. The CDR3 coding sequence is TGTGCCAGCAGCCCGGGGGGACAGGAGAACACTGAAGCTTTCTTT.

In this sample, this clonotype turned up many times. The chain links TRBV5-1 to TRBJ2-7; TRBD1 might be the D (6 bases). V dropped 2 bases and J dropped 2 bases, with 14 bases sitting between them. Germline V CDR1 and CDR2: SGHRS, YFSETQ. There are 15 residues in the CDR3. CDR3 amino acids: CASSFPDRGAYEQYF. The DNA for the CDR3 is TGCGCCAGCAGCTTCCCGGACAGAGGGGCCTACGAGCAGTACTTC. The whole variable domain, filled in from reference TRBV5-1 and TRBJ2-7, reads KAGVTQTPRYLIKTRGQQVTLSCSPISGHRSVSWYQQTPGQGLQFLFEYFSETQRNKGNFPGRFSGRQFSNSRSEMNVSTLELGDSALYLCASSFPDRGAYEQYFGPGTRLTVT.

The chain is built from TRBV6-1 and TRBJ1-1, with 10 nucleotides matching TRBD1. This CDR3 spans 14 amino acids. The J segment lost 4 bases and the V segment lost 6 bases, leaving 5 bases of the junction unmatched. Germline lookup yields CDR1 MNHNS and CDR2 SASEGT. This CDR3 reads CASRPGQGTTEAFF. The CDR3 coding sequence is TGTGCCAGCAGACCGGGACAGGGGACCACTGAAGCTTTCTTT.

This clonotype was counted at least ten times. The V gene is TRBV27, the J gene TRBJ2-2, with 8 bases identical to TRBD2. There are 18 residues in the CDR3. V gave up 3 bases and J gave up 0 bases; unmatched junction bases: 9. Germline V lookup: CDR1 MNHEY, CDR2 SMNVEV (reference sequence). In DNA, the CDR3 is TGTGCCAGCAGTTTGCGGGTAGCGGGGTATGCGAACACCGGGGAGCTGTTTTTT. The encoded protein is CASSLRVAGYANTGELFF.

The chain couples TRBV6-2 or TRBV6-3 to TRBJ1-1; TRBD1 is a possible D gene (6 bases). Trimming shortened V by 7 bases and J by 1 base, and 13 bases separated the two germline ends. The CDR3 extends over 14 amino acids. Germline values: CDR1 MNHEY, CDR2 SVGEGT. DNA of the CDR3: TGTGCCAGCAAAAACCCAGGGGAGAACACTGAAGCTTTCTTT. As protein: CASKNPGENTEAFF.

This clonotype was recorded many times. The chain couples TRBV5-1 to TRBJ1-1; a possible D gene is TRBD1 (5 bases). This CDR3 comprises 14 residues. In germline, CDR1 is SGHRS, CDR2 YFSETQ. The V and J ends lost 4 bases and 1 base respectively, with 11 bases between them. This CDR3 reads CASSLGPTNTEAFF. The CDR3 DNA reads TGCGCCAGCAGCCTGGGACCTACGAACACTGAAGCTTTCTTT.

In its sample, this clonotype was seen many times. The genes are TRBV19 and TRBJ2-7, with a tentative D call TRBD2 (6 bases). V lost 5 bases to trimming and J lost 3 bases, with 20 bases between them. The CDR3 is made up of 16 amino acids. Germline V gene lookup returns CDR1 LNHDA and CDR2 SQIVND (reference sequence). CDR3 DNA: TGTGCCAGTAGTGGACTTGGTATCGGGGGTGGCTACGAGCAGTACTTC. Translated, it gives CASSGLGIGGGYEQYF. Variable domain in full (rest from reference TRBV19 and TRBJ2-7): DGGITQSPKYLFRKEGQNVTLSCEQNLNHDAMYWYRQDPGQGLRLIYYSQIVNDFQKGDIAEGYSVSREKKESFPLTVTSAQKNPTAFYLCASSGLGIGGGYEQYFGPGTRLTVT.

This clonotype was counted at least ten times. The CDR3 region has the DNA TGTGCTAGTGGCCGGGACAGGGGTTGGGATGGCTACACCTTC. Translation gives CASGRDRGWDGYTF. This chain joins TRBV12-5 and TRBJ1-2; 10 bases are shared with TRBD1. Looked up from germline, CDR1 is LGHNT and CDR2 is FRNRAP. V was clipped by 6 bases and J by 6 bases; unmatched bases: 7. The CDR3 contains 14 residues.

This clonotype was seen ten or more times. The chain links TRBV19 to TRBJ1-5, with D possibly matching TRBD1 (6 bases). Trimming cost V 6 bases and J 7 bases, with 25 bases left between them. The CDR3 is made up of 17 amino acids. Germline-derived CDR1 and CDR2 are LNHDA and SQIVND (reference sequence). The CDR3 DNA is TGTGCCAGTAGGGAAAATACAGGGACTCGGTTGTTCCAGCCCCAGCATTTT. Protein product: CASRENTGTRLFQPQHF. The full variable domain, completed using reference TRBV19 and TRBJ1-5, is DGGITQSPKYLFRKEGQNVTLSCEQNLNHDAMYWYRQDPGQGLRLIYYSQIVNDFQKGDIAEGYSVSREKKESFPLTVTSAQKNPTAFYLCASRENTGTRLFQPQHFGDGTRLSIL.

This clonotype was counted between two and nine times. The CDR3 sequence is CASSEWSNQPQHF. The CDR3 region has the DNA TGTGCCAGCAGTGAATGGAGTAATCAGCCCCAGCATTTT. The gene calls are TRBV6-1 and TRBJ1-5; no clear D. CDR3 length: 13 amino acids. Trimming stripped 2 bases from V and 4 bases from J, with 6 bases between. CDR1 is MNHNS and CDR2 is SASEGT in the germline V gene.

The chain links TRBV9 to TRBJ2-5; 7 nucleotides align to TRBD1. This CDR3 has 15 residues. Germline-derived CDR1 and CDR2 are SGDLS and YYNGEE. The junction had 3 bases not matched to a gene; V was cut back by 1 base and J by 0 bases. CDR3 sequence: CASSVSGGHQETQYF. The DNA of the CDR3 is TGTGCCAGCAGCGTATCAGGGGGACACCAAGAGACCCAGTACTTC.

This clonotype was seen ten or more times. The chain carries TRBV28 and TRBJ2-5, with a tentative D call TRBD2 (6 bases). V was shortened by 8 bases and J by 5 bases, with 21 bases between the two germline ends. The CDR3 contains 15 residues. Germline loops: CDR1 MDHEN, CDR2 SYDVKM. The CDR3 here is CASFEGGTRSETQYF. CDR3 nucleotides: TGTGCCAGCTTCGAGGGCGGGACCCGCAGCGAGACCCAGTACTTC.

The CDR3 is CASSRQDRTNYGYTF. The CDR3 DNA reads as TGTGCCAGCAGTAGACAGGACAGGACTAACTATGGCTACACCTTC. V is TRBV6-1 and J is TRBJ1-2, with 7 bases that match TRBD1. The germline V gene encodes CDR1 MNHNS and CDR2 SASEGT. Germline trimming cut 5 bases from V and 0 bases from J; bases unmatched to any gene: 6. CDR3 length equals 15 residues.